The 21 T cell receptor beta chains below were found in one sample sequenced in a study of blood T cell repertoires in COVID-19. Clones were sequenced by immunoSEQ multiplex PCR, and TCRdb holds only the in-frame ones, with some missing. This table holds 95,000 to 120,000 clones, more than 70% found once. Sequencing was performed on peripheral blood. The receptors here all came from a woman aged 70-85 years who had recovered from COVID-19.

The CDR3 sequence: CASSLTGGGETQYF. For the CDR3, the DNA is TGCGCCAGCAGCCTTACAGGGGGAGGAGAGACCCAGTACTTC. The chain recombines TRBV5-1 with TRBJ2-5, with TRBD1 matching 8 bases. This CDR3 spans 14 amino acids. The germline CDR1 and CDR2 sequences are SGHRS and YFSETQ. Trimming took 4 bases from V and 4 from J; bases not matched to a gene: 6.

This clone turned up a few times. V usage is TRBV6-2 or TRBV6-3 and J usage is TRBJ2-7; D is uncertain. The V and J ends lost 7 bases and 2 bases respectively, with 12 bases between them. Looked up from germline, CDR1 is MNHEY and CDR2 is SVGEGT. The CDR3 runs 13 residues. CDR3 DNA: TGTGCCAGCACCCCGTCGAGGACCTACGAGCAGTACTTC. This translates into CASTPSRTYEQYF.

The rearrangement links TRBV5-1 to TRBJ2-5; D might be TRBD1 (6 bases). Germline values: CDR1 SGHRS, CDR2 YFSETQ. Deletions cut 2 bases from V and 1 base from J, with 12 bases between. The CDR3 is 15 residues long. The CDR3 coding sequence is TGCGCCAGCAGCTTCTATACAGGGCCCCAAGAGACCCAGTACTTC. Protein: CASSFYTGPQETQYF.

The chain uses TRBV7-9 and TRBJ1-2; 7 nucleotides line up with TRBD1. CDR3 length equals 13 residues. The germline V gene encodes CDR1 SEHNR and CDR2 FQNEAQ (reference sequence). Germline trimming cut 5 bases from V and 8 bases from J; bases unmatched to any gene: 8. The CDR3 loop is CASSPEGARGYTF. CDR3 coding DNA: TGTGCCAGCAGCCCAGAGGGGGCGCGGGGCTACACCTTC.

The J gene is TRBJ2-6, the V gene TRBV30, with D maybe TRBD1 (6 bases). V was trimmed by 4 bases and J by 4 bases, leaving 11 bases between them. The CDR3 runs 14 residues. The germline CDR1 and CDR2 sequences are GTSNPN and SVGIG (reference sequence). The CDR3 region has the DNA TGTGCCTGGACCCAGGGGTACGGGGCCAACGTCCTGACTTTC. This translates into CAWTQGYGANVLTF.

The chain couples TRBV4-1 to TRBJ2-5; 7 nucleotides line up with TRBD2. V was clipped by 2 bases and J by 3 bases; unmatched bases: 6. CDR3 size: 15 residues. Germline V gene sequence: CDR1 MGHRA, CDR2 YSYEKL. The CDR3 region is CASSQTWREKETQYF. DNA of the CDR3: TGCGCCAGCAGCCAAACCTGGCGGGAGAAAGAGACCCAGTACTTC.

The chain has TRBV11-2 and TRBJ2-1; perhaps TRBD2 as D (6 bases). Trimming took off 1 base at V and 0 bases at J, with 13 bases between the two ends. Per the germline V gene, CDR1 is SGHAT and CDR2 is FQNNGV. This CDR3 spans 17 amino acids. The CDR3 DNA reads TGTGCCAGCAGCTTAGGAGGCGGGACGAGCTCCTACAATGAGCAGTTCTTC. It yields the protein CASSLGGGTSSYNEQFF.

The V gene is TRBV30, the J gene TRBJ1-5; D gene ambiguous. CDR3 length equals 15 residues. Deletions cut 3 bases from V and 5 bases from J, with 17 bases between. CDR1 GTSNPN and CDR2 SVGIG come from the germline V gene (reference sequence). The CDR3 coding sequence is TGTGCCTGGAGGTACGCTGGGCCTGGCGATCAGCCCCAGCATTTT. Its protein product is CAWRYAGPGDQPQHF.

The CDR3 bases are TGTGCCAGCAGCTTGGCCAACAGCTACGAGCAGTACTTC. As protein: CASSLANSYEQYF. The V call is TRBV5-4, the J call TRBJ2-7; D gene ambiguous. The CDR3 spans 13 residues. V was shortened by 0 bases and J by 3 bases, with 7 bases between the two germline ends. From germline, CDR1 is SGHNT and CDR2 YYREEE (reference sequence).

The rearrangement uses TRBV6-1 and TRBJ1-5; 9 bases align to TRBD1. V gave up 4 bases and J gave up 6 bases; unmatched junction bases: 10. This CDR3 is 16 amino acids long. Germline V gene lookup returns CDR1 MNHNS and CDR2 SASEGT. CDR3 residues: CASSGQWTGVGQPQHF. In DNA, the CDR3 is TGTGCCAGCAGTGGGCAATGGACAGGGGTGGGTCAGCCCCAGCATTTT.

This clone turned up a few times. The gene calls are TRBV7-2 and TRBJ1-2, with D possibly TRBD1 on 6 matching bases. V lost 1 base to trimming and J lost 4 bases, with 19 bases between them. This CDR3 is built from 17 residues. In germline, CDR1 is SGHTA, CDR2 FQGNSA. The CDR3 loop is CASSLDPSAGELYGYTF. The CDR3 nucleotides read TGTGCCAGCAGCTTAGATCCGTCGGCAGGGGAGCTCTATGGCTACACCTTC. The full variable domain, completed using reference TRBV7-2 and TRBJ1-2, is GAGVSQSPSNKVTEKGKDVELRCDPISGHTALYWYRQSLGQGLEFLIYFQGNSAPDKSGLPSDRFSAERTGGSVSTLTIQRTQQEDSAVYLCASSLDPSAGELYGYTFGSGTRLTVV.

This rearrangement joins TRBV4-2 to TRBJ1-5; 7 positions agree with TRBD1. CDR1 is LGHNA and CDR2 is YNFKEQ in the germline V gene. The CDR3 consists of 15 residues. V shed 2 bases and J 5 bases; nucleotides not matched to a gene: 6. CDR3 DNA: TGTGCCAGCAGCCAACCAGACAGGGCCGATCAGCCCCAGCATTTT. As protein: CASSQPDRADQPQHF.

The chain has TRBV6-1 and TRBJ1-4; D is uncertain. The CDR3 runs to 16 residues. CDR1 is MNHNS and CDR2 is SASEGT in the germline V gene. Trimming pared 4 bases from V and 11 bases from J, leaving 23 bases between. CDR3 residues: CASSAAVRSGSKKLFF. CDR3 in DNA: TGTGCCAGCAGTGCCGCCGTCAGGAGCGGATCGAAGAAACTGTTTTTT.

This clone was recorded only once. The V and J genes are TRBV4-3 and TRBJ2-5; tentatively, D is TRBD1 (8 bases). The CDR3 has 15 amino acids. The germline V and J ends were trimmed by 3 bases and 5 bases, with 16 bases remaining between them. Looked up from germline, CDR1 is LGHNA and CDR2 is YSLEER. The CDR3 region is CASSQQQGEGETQYF. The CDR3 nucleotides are TGCGCCAGCAGCCAGCAACAGGGGGAGGGGGAGACCCAGTACTTC.

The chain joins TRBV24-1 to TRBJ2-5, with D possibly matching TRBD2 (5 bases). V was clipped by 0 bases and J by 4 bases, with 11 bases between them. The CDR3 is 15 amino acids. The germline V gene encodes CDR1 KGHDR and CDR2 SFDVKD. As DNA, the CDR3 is TGTGCCACCAGTGATTTGGTAGGAGGAGCAGAGACCCAGTACTTC. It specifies CATSDLVGGAETQYF.

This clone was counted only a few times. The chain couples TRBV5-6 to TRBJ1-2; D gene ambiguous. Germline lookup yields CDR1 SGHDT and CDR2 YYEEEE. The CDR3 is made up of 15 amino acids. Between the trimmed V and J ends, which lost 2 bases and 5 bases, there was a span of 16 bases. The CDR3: CASSFFAVMEYGYTF. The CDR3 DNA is TGTGCCAGCAGCTTTTTTGCGGTTATGGAATATGGCTACACCTTC.

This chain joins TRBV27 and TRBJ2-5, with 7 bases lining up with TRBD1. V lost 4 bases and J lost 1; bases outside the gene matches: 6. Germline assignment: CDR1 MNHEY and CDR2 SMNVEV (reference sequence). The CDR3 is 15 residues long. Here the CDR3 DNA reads TGTGCCAGCAGTTACCACAGGGGCCCCCAAGAGACCCAGTACTTC. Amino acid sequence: CASSYHRGPQETQYF.

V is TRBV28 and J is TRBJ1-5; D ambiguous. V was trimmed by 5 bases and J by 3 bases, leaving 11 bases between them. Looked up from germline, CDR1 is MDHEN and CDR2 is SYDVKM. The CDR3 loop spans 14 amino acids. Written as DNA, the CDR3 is TGTGCCAGCAGTATGGGAGGGAACAATCAGCCCCAGCATTTT. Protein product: CASSMGGNNQPQHF.

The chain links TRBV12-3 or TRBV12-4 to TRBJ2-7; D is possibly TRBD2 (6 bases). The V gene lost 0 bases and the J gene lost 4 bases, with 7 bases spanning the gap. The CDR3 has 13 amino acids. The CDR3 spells CASSLARGYEQYF. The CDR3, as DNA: TGTGCCAGCAGTTTAGCGCGGGGTTACGAGCAGTACTTC.

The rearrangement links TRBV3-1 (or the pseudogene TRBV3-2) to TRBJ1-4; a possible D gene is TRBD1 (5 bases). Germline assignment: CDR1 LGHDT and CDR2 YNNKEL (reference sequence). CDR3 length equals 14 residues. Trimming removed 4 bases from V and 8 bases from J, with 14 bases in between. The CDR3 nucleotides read TGTGCCAGCAGCCCGGCAGGGTTTAAGGAAAAACTGTTTTTT. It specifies CASSPAGFKEKLFF.

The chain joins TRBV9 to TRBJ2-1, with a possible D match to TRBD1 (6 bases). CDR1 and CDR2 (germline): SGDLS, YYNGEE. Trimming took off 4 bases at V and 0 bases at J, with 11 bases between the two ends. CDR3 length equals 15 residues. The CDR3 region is CASSLGQNSYNEQFF. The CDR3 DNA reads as TGTGCCAGCAGCCTCGGACAGAACTCCTACAATGAGCAGTTCTTC.